Included here is one T cell receptor (beta chain) sequence, with context. The antigen this receptor binds is unknown. An end of the junction does not agree with germline; a read error may underlie this. The data derive from a study of tumor and adjacent non-tumor tissue in lung cancer (dated by TCRdb to the late 2010s). Regarding the research as a whole: Patients with adenocarcinoma (roughly 12), squamous cell carcinoma (2) and small cell lung cancer (1) were included in the cohort. The 15 or so patients were aged about 31 to 80 years, included around 10 men and 5 women, and had TNM stage I to III disease. Sequencing produced around 130,000,000 productive TCRbeta reads in total, an average of about 4.2 million reads per sample. The study compared bulk TCRbeta repertoires from lung tumor tissue and matched distant non-tumor lung tissue of some 14 lung cancer patients. TCRbeta CDR3 sequencing was performed on about 29 paired specimens, with one tumor sample and one normal lung sample collected per patient.

RNA was isolated from bulk, unsorted tissue, and RNA quality was assessed with a NanoDrop ND-1000 and an Agilent 2100. Distant non-tumor tissue taken more than 3 cm from the tumor edge was used as the normal lung sample. Newly diagnosed lung cancer patients without prior chemotherapy who had been admitted for thoracic surgery in China between August and November 2014 were enrolled as donors. The study excluded patients who had received radiotherapy or chemotherapy before or who had another cancer at the same time. Surgical tissue pieces of about 1-2.3 cm3 were preserved in RNAlater solution and were kept at -80 degrees C until use. Measured from the cysteine to the phenylalanine, the CDR3 is 14 residues long. Only the CDR3 part of the read is kept: 42 bases, read in frame from the first base. Via the germline V gene, CDR1 is MNHNS and CDR2 SASEGT. To prepare the library, multiplex PCR was applied. Instrument on record: Illumina HiSeq 2500. TCRbeta libraries were built by three rounds of nested PCR using primers (Table S4), following protocols modified from ARM-PCR. Before sequencing, PCR products of 200-500 bp were cut from the gel and purified using the QIAquick gel extraction kit. Under the source paper's analysis protocol: Trimmomatic was used to clean the reads, FLASH merged the cleaned reads into complete CDR3 sequences, and MiTCR assigned the sequences to V(D)J germline segments. VDJtools was used to compute clonal diversity as the inverse Simpson's index. In-frame sequences lacking a premature stop codon were counted as productive reads. TCRdb handled the public reads itself, with Q25 trimming in fastp and clone calling in MiXCR, and kept productive beta chains. Rows merge per CDR3 protein into single entries with the most common DNA and genes. What appears here as the V and J calls and clone size reflects TCRdb's work, not the paper's. This sample comprises 80,000 or so distinct CDR3 sequences, about four fifths of them detected only once. The ten largest clones represent roughly half of the sample.

The investigation overall reported the following: Peripheral blood was not sequenced, so blood TCRbeta repertoires were not examined in the lung cancer patients of the study. Neither the sequencing platform nor unique molecular identifiers are mentioned in the methods. TCR diversity was significantly higher in younger patients, and higher tumor TCR diversity was associated with shorter overall and disease-free survival. With only around 15 patients in the cohort, the authors noted that larger samples and more detailed clinical data are needed. Tumor tissue showed significantly higher TCR diversity (inverse Simpson) than normal lung tissue, at roughly 390 vs 170 (P = 0.0075, Mann-Whitney U test). The top 100 clones made up a significantly larger cumulative share of the repertoire in normal lung than in tumor tissue.

What was sequenced was distant non-tumor lung tissue. This clonotype was obtained from a man in his sixties with non-small cell lung cancer. This sequence uses TRBV6-1 and TRBJ1-2; TRBD1 matches 9 bases in the middle. At the DNA level, the sequence is TGTGCCAGTAGTGAACTGGGGACAGGGAATGGCCACACCTTC. Protein translation: CASSELGTGNGHTF.